One and the same sample provided the 23 T cell receptor beta chains below, sequenced in a study of radiation and T cells in renal cell carcinoma (dated by TCRdb to the early 2020s). The method was the immunoSEQ multiplex PCR assay. This immuneACCESS table, as held by TCRdb, lists in-frame sequences with V and J called but not all clones. Of the missing ones, under half trace to an unresolved V gene in checked studies; the others have no known cause. The sample contains under 35,000 clones, about 84% of them found a single time. 25% to 40% of the sample is in the top ten clones. Explained via the paper, the time point label denotes: blood 4 weeks post-SBRT, at nephrectomy. The sample's treatment or condition label, decoded: 15 Gy SBRT to primary tumor, nephrectomy 4 weeks later. The sequences come from blood, collected from a patient whose treatment included radiotherapy and nephrectomy. All receptors derive from a man aged 60 to 75 with renal cell carcinoma.

The chain joins TRBV29-1 to TRBJ2-3; D is perhaps TRBD1 or TRBD2 (6 bases each). CDR1 is SQVTM, CDR2 ANQGSEA, per germline. Trimming cost V 5 bases and J 1 base, with 13 bases left between them. CDR3 size: 14 residues. The CDR3 here is CSVTSGGGTDTQYF. CDR3 sequence (DNA): TGCAGCGTTACCTCCGGGGGCGGCACAGATACGCAGTATTTT.

The chain has TRBV5-1 and TRBJ1-1, with no clear D. V shed 1 base and J shed 8 bases, with 9 bases lying between them. Germline V gene data show CDR1 as SGHRS and CDR2 as YFSETQ. This CDR3 region has 12 residues. CDR3 DNA: TGCGCCAGCAGCTTGCCCGGGAAGGAAGCTTTCTTT. Translation: CASSLPGKEAFF.

This chain links TRBV4-1 with TRBJ2-1; D gene uncertain. Trimming stripped 6 bases from V and 0 bases from J, with 12 bases between. CDR1 and CDR2 (germline): MGHRA, YSYEKL. This CDR3 is 15 amino acids long. The CDR3: CASRPAVSSYNEQFF. CDR3 DNA: TGCGCCAGCAGACCCGCGGTTAGCTCCTACAATGAGCAGTTCTTC.

This chain uses TRBV18 with TRBJ2-3; no definite D call. Trimming stripped 2 bases from V and 4 bases from J, with 1 base between. CDR3 size: 11 residues. The V gene's germline CDR1 is KGHSH and CDR2 LQKENI. The CDR3 DNA is TGTGCCAGCTCACCATCAGATACGCAGTATTTT. Translation gives CASSPSDTQYF.

The chain is built from TRBV19 and TRBJ2-7, with D perhaps matching TRBD2 (6 bases). Germline CDR1 reads LNHDA; CDR2 reads SQIVND (reference sequence). This CDR3 contains 13 residues. Trimming took off 3 bases at V and 4 bases at J, with 10 bases between the two ends. The CDR3 DNA follows: TGTGCCAGTAGTATGAAGGAGGGGTACGAGCAGTACTTC. Its protein product is CASSMKEGYEQYF.

V and J are TRBV9 and TRBJ2-2; no clear D gene. The V end was cut by 0 bases, the J end by 4 bases, with 7 bases between. The CDR3 consists of 14 residues. Germline V gives CDR1 SGDLS, CDR2 YYNGEE. The CDR3 here is CASSVEWGTGELFF. The CDR3 DNA is TGTGCCAGCAGCGTAGAGTGGGGCACCGGGGAGCTGTTTTTT.

This clone was seen just once. The rearrangement links TRBV7-2 to TRBJ2-2, with 10 positions matching TRBD2. This CDR3 comprises 18 residues. Germline CDR1 reads SGHTA; CDR2 reads FQGNSA. V shed 2 bases, J shed 5 bases, and the junction held 11 bases outside the gene matches. The CDR3 DNA follows: TGTGCCAGCAGCTTATCTCCTAGCGGGAGAGGCGCGACCGGGGAGCTGTTTTTT. This translates into CASSLSPSGRGATGELFF.

The chain uses TRBV29-1 and TRBJ1-4; the D is unclear. CDR3 length equals 12 residues. CDR1 SQVTM and CDR2 ANQGSEA come from the germline V gene. V was pared by 5 bases and J by 7 bases, with 11 bases between. The CDR3 protein is CSVTIGGEKLFF. The CDR3, as DNA: TGCAGCGTTACTATAGGCGGTGAAAAACTGTTTTTT.

The V call is TRBV2, the J call TRBJ2-2, with D unclear. Germline CDR1 and CDR2: SNHLY and FYNNEI. The CDR3 sequence is 14 residues long. V gave up 4 bases and J gave up 3 bases, with 9 bases separating them. The CDR3 sequence is CASSAPLYTGELFF. The CDR3 DNA sequence: TGTGCCAGCAGTGCTCCCCTTTACACCGGGGAGCTGTTTTTT.

In regard to this clone: The junction differs from germline at one of its ends, possibly a read error. The chain combines TRBV10-3 with TRBJ1-1; D remains unclear. The CDR3 spans 11 residues. Germline V CDR1 and CDR2: ENHRY, SYGVKD. CDR3 residues: CVISEGRGAFF. As DNA, the CDR3 is TGTGTCATCAGTGAGGGCCGCGGAGCTTTCTTT.

J is TRBJ1-1 and V is TRBV19; TRBD1 agrees at 7 bases. The V gene end was trimmed by 6 bases and the J gene end by 2 bases; junction bases not matched to a gene: 12. This CDR3 has 16 amino acids. Germline CDR1 reads LNHDA; CDR2 reads SQIVND (reference sequence). CDR3 DNA sequence: TGTGCCAGTAGAGGGGCAGGGGGAAGGTTCAACACTGAAGCTTTCTTT. It codes for CASRGAGGRFNTEAFF.

This chain joins TRBV7-9 and TRBJ2-1; the match to TRBD2 covers 12 bases. The germline CDR1 and CDR2 sequences are SEHNR and FQNEAQ (reference sequence). V was pared by 5 bases and J by 4 bases, with 9 bases of the junction left unmatched. CDR3 length: 17 amino acids. The DNA of the CDR3 is TGTGCCAGCAGCGGGAGACTAGCGGGAGCTACTTACAATGAGCAGTTCTTC. Protein product: CASSGRLAGATYNEQFF.

The table lists this clone with a count of one. This chain links TRBV7-2 with TRBJ2-1, with no clear D. The length of the CDR3 is 15 residues. The germline gives CDR1 SGHTA, CDR2 FQGNSA. V was pared by 2 bases and J by 0 bases, with 8 bases between. The CDR3 is CASSLQVSSYNEQFF. DNA for the CDR3: TGTGCCAGCAGCTTACAGGTCAGCTCCTACAATGAGCAGTTCTTC.

In the case of this clone: At one of its ends the junction is not consistent with the germline gene, which may arise from a read error. The chain recombines TRBV14 with TRBJ2-5; D not resolved. Germline V gene sequence: CDR1 SGHDN, CDR2 FVKESK. The CDR3 is 12 amino acids. The CDR3 region is CASSQGRLEPNF. The CDR3 DNA sequence: TGTGCCAGCAGCCAAGGTCGGTTAGAACCCAACTTC.

The V and J genes are TRBV5-5 and TRBJ2-1, with 7 bases that match TRBD1. The trim removed 5 bases at V and 4 bases at J, leaving 9 bases unmatched. Germline CDR1 is SGHKS and CDR2 is YYEKEE (reference sequence). The CDR3 runs to 15 residues. The CDR3 nucleotides read TGTGCCAGCAGTTTTACCGGGACAGTTTACAATGAGCAGTTCTTC. Protein: CASSFTGTVYNEQFF. Full variable domain (remainder filled in from reference TRBV5-5 and TRBJ2-1): DAGVTQSPTHLIKTRGQQVTLRCSPISGHKSVSWYQQVLGQGPQFIFQYYEKEERGRGNFPDRFSARQFPNYSSELNVNALLLGDSALYLCASSFTGTVYNEQFFGPGTRLTVL.

The chain links TRBV11-2 to TRBJ1-2; no clear D. CDR3 length equals 16 residues. Germline assignment: CDR1 SGHAT and CDR2 FQNNGV. Trimming pared 5 bases from V and 0 bases from J, leaving 16 bases between. This CDR3 reads CASSPTGFMANYGYTF. In DNA, the CDR3 is TGTGCCAGCAGCCCGACCGGTTTTATGGCTAACTATGGCTACACCTTC.

CDR3 DNA sequence: TGCGCCAGCAGCCCCCGGGCGGGAGAGACCCAGTACTTC. Encoded protein: CASSPRAGETQYF. This chain connects TRBV5-1 to TRBJ2-5; weak D call: TRBD2 (5 bases). Trimming took off 4 bases at V and 4 bases at J, with 11 bases between the two ends. The CDR3 covers 13 residues. CDR1 and CDR2 (germline): SGHRS, YFSETQ.

The V and J genes are TRBV5-8 and TRBJ1-5; D is uncertain. Trimming shortened V by 4 bases and J by 6 bases, and 8 bases separated the two germline ends. The CDR3 extends over 12 amino acids. Germline-derived CDR1 and CDR2 are SGHTS and YDEGEE. In DNA, the CDR3 is TGTGCCAGCAGCAATGTGGGTCAGCCCCAGCATTTT. It specifies CASSNVGQPQHF.

This rearrangement joins TRBV5-1 to TRBJ2-5; D gene ambiguous. Trimming took off 3 bases at V and 5 bases at J, with 14 bases between the two ends. This CDR3 is 14 amino acids long. Germline loops: CDR1 SGHRS, CDR2 YFSETQ. CDR3 coding DNA: TGCGCCAGCAGCTCCCTAAGCTACCGGGAGACCCAGTACTTC. Translation gives CASSSLSYRETQYF. Supplemented by reference TRBV5-1 and TRBJ2-5, the full variable domain reads KAGVTQTPRYLIKTRGQQVTLSCSPISGHRSVSWYQQTPGQGLQFLFEYFSETQRNKGNFPGRFSGRQFSNSRSEMNVSTLELGDSALYLCASSSLSYRETQYFGPGTRLLVL.

CDR3: CASREWGTGSYEQYF. Here the CDR3 DNA reads TGTGCCAGCAGAGAATGGGGGACAGGGTCCTACGAGCAGTACTTC. The rearrangement uses TRBV7-2 and TRBJ2-7, with TRBD1 matching 9 bases. Germline CDR1 and CDR2: SGHTA and FQGNSA. The CDR3 length is 15 residues. V gave up 6 bases and J gave up 1 base; unmatched junction bases: 7.

The rearrangement uses TRBV11-2 and TRBJ2-1; TRBD1 aligns across 7 bases. The trim removed 5 bases at V and 4 bases at J, leaving 5 bases unmatched. Germline V gene lookup returns CDR1 SGHAT and CDR2 FQNNGV. The CDR3 has 14 amino acids. The CDR3 is CASSRGQEYNEQFF. As DNA, the CDR3 is TGTGCCAGCAGCCGCGGACAGGAGTACAATGAGCAGTTCTTC.

The chain has TRBV9 and TRBJ1-2; D not certain. This CDR3 is 16 amino acids long. V gave up 0 bases and J gave up 6 bases, with 18 bases separating them. CDR1 SGDLS and CDR2 YYNGEE come from the germline V gene. The CDR3 protein is CASSVDTHGNFDGYTF. CDR3 coding DNA: TGTGCCAGCAGCGTAGATACTCATGGGAATTTCGATGGCTACACCTTC.

This rearrangement joins TRBV2 to TRBJ1-6; TRBD1 aligns across 8 bases. V was clipped by 4 bases and J by 9 bases; unmatched bases: 11. The length of the CDR3 is 16 residues. Germline CDR1 reads SNHLY; CDR2 reads FYNNEI. This chain's CDR3 is CASSAQGQGAASPLHF. For the CDR3, the DNA is TGTGCCAGCAGTGCCCAAGGGCAGGGGGCGGCTTCACCCCTCCACTTT.